These 15 T cell receptor beta chains originate from one sample sequenced in a study of CD8+CD57+ T cells in acquired aplastic anemia. Sequencing involved patients with CD8+CD57+ cell expansion previously shown by flow cytometry. The use of genomic DNA as template underpinned the TCR beta VDJ and CDR3 profiling. In TCRdb, the reads were re-called with MiXCR into one record per CDR3 protein. This sample has some 140,000 distinct CDR3 sequences, with 52% found just once. Specimen: sorted CD4+, CD8+, or CD8+CD57+ T cells (not recorded which) from PBMCs. These receptors were collected from a human donor with aplastic anemia.

This clonotype was seen once. This chain links TRBV20-1 with TRBJ1-2, with 8 positions matching TRBD1. CDR3 size: 13 residues. V lost 4 bases and J lost 5; bases outside the gene matches: 6. The germline CDR1 and CDR2 sequences are DFQATT and SNEGSKA (reference sequence). The chain's CDR3 is CSATQGANYGYTF. DNA for the CDR3: TGCAGTGCTACGCAGGGGGCGAATTATGGCTACACCTTC.

This clonotype was seen only a few times. This chain joins TRBV29-1 and TRBJ2-3, with D tentatively TRBD2 (6 bases). Looked up from germline, CDR1 is SQVTM and CDR2 is ANQGSEA. This CDR3 has 14 residues. V was cut by 3 bases and J by 2 bases, with 12 bases left in between. The CDR3: CSVDGRRATDTQYF. The CDR3 nucleotides are TGCAGCGTTGATGGCAGGAGGGCCACAGATACGCAGTATTTT.

V usage is TRBV7-8 and J usage is TRBJ1-1, with no clear D. Deletions cut 5 bases from V and 3 bases from J, with 10 bases between. Looked up from germline, CDR1 is SGHVS and CDR2 is FQNEAQ. The CDR3 spans 13 residues. CDR3 DNA sequence: TGTGCCAGCAGCCAACCTGGGGACACTGAAGCTTTCTTT. Protein: CASSQPGDTEAFF.

This clonotype came up many times. The chain couples TRBV7-8 to TRBJ2-3; 12 bases map to TRBD2. The CDR3 totals 17 residues. With V trimmed by 5 bases and J by 5 bases, 11 bases remained unmatched. Germline values: CDR1 SGHVS, CDR2 FQNEAQ. As DNA, the CDR3 is TGTGCCAGCAGCACCGCGCCTAGCGGGGGGGCGGGAGATACGCAGTATTTT. This gives the protein CASSTAPSGGAGDTQYF. The full variable domain, rest sourced from reference TRBV7-8 and TRBJ2-3, is GAGVSQSPRYKVAKRGQDVALRCDPISGHVSLFWYQQALGQGPEFLTYFQNEAQLDKSGLPSDRFFAERPEGSVSTLKIQRTQQEDSAVYLCASSTAPSGGAGDTQYFGPGTRLTVL.

V and J are TRBV7-2 and TRBJ2-3; D ambiguous. The V gene lost 0 bases and the J gene lost 6 bases, with 4 bases spanning the gap. In germline, CDR1 is SGHTA, CDR2 FQGNSA. This CDR3 is built from 12 residues. CDR3 DNA sequence: TGTGCCAGCAGCTTAGCAGCCGATACGCAGTATTTT. This translates into CASSLAADTQYF.

This clonotype was counted at least ten times. V gene TRBV19 combines with J gene TRBJ2-7, with a possible D match to TRBD2 (6 bases). Trimming stripped 8 bases from V and 1 base from J, with 15 bases between. CDR1 and CDR2 from the germline V gene are LNHDA and SQIVND (reference sequence). The CDR3 is made up of 14 amino acids. Here the CDR3 reads CASSEGFGSYEQYF. Here the CDR3 DNA reads TGTGCCAGTTCGGAGGGATTTGGGTCCTACGAGCAGTACTTC. The full variable domain, with the rest looked up from reference TRBV19 and TRBJ2-7, is DGGITQSPKYLFRKEGQNVTLSCEQNLNHDAMYWYRQDPGQGLRLIYYSQIVNDFQKGDIAEGYSVSREKKESFPLTVTSAQKNPTAFYLCASSEGFGSYEQYFGPGTRLTVT.

The rearrangement joins TRBV2 to TRBJ1-6, with 8 nucleotides matching TRBD1. This CDR3 has 14 amino acids. Unmatched junction bases numbered 8, after V lost 6 bases and J lost 10 bases. Germline CDR1 reads SNHLY; CDR2 reads FYNNEI. The CDR3 nucleotides read TGTGCCAGCAGACCAGGGGGCGGGGGGTCACCCCTCCACTTT. It codes for CASRPGGGGSPLHF.

This clonotype has a handful of counts. V usage is TRBV5-8 and J usage is TRBJ1-1; D call uncertain. Germline CDR1 and CDR2: SGHTS and YDEGEE. This CDR3 is built from 14 residues. The V end lost 4 bases, the J end lost 1 base, and 11 bases lay between the germline ends. In DNA, the CDR3 is TGTGCCAGCAGCCAAGTCGACCGGAACACTGAAGCTTTCTTT. It specifies CASSQVDRNTEAFF.

For this clonotype: Here the CDR3 omits its conserved ending phenylalanine or tryptophan, so a read error is the likely source. V and J are TRBV19 and TRBJ2-3; D possibly corresponds to TRBD2 (5 bases). The germline V gene has CDR1 LNHDA and CDR2 SQIVND (reference sequence). Trimming pared 4 bases from V and 4 bases from J, leaving 6 bases between. This CDR3 region has 12 residues. The CDR3 is CASSTLADTQYS. The CDR3 nucleotides are TGTGCCAGTAGTACACTAGCAGATACGCAGTATTCT.

The genes are TRBV3-1 and TRBJ1-1; perhaps TRBD1 as D (6 bases). The V end lost 1 base, the J end lost 4 bases, and 19 bases lay between the germline ends. The CDR3 is 17 amino acids. Germline V gene lookup returns CDR1 LGHDT and CDR2 YNNKEL (reference sequence). CDR3 DNA: TGTGCCAGCAGCCAAGTCGTAAGGGGGGAGCAAGGCACTGAAGCTTTCTTT. Translation gives CASSQVVRGEQGTEAFF.

In DNA form, the CDR3 reads TGTGCCAGCAGACACAGGGGGAACACCGGGGAGCTGTTTTTT. It is translated as CASRHRGNTGELFF. The J gene is TRBJ2-2, the V gene TRBV12-3 or TRBV12-4; 7 nucleotides agree with TRBD1. Germline trimming cut 6 bases from V and 1 base from J; bases unmatched to any gene: 2. CDR3 length: 14 amino acids.

The rearrangement links TRBV2 to TRBJ2-7; D is undetermined. From germline, CDR1 is SNHLY and CDR2 FYNNEI. V was clipped by 7 bases and J by 3 bases, with 10 bases between them. CDR3 size: 12 residues. The CDR3 is CASKVQVYEQYF. CDR3 in DNA: TGTGCCAGCAAGGTGCAGGTCTACGAGCAGTACTTC.

The chain combines TRBV24-1 with TRBJ2-1; D perhaps matches TRBD1 (7 bases). The germline V gene encodes CDR1 KGHDR and CDR2 SFDVKD. This CDR3 contains 15 residues. Trimming cost V 6 bases and J 7 bases, with 18 bases left between them. CDR3 protein: CATSIAGAGGNEQFF. For the CDR3, the DNA is TGTGCCACCAGTATCGCTGGGGCAGGGGGGAATGAGCAGTTCTTC.

In its sample, this clonotype was seen many times. In DNA form, the CDR3 reads TGTGCCAGCCGGGACCTCTCATCCCCAGATACGCAGTATTTT. Translated: CASRDLSSPDTQYF. The chain carries TRBV6-1 and TRBJ2-3, with D possibly called TRBD1 or TRBD2 (5 bases each). The V end lost 8 bases, the J end lost 4 bases, and 16 bases lay between the germline ends. Per germline, CDR1 MNHNS and CDR2 SASEGT. The CDR3 extends over 14 amino acids.

The J gene is TRBJ2-5, the V gene TRBV15; no clear D. Germline CDR1 is LNHNV and CDR2 is YYDKDF (reference sequence). Between the trimmed V and J ends, which lost 8 bases and 5 bases, there was a span of 12 bases. The CDR3 extends over 12 amino acids. CDR3 region: CATDALSETQYF. The CDR3 DNA is TGTGCCACCGATGCTTTGAGCGAGACCCAGTACTTC.